The T cell receptor beta chain under discussion was sequenced for a study of T cell changes during pregnancy in multiple sclerosis. CDR1 is MNHEY and CDR2 is SVGAGI in the germline V gene. The CDR3 consists of 14 residues. V dropped 2 bases and J dropped 3 bases, with 10 bases sitting between them. Here immunoSEQ multiplex PCR was the method, and the copy in TCRdb shows in-frame clones only, minus some. The sample holds 20,000 to 25,000 clones, approximately 80% seen once. The sample consisted of CD8+ T cells from peripheral blood mononuclear cells, taken in the first trimester of pregnancy. The rearrangement uses TRBV6-5 and TRBJ1-1; perhaps TRBD1 as D (6 bases). This receptor was identified in a female donor in good health, enrolled as a control in a pregnancy study. The DNA for the CDR3 is TGTGCCAGCAGTTACGGGCAGGGGTACACTGAAGCTTTCTTT. It encodes CASSYGQGYTEAFF.